Below, 20 T cell receptor beta chains from the same sample are listed, as sequenced in a study of T-cell reconstitution after alpha-beta-depleted transplantation in children. Molecular barcoding with unique molecular identifiers was used for the TCRbeta library. TCRdb ran MiXCR on the PCR reads and lists one entry per CDR3 protein. This table holds around 700,000 distinct CDR3 sequences, less than 15% found once. The sequencing here drew on PBMCs, taken before TCRalphabeta/CD19-depleted stem cell transplant. The receptors were sampled from a girl aged 2 to 9 with congenital amegakaryocytic thrombocytopenia, due to receive a stem cell transplant.

At least ten counts were recorded for this clonotype. The V call is TRBV3-1, the J call TRBJ2-2; unclear D gene. V lost 4 bases, J lost 6 bases, and 9 bases lay in between. The CDR3 loop spans 13 amino acids. Germline CDR1 is LGHDT and CDR2 is YNNKEL (reference sequence). The CDR3 bases are TGTGCCAGCAGCCGCGTGAGCTCCGGGGAGCTGTTTTTT. As protein: CASSRVSSGELFF.

This clonotype occurred many times. The genes are TRBV12-3 or TRBV12-4 and TRBJ1-4; D possibly corresponds to TRBD1 (5 bases). This CDR3 has 14 amino acids. The V and J ends lost 5 bases and 0 bases respectively, with 7 bases between them. The CDR3 DNA reads as TGTGCCAGCAGTAAGACAGCAACTAATGAAAAACTGTTTTTT. Residues: CASSKTATNEKLFF.

This clonotype was found a few times. The gene calls are TRBV4-1 and TRBJ2-4; no clear D. V was trimmed by 1 base and J by 9 bases, leaving 13 bases between them. CDR1 and CDR2 (germline): MGHRA, YSYEKL. This CDR3 spans 14 amino acids. CDR3 region: CASSQVFGYRIQYF. CDR3 DNA sequence: TGCGCCAGCAGCCAAGTTTTCGGATATCGCATTCAGTACTTC.

The sample holds a few counts of this clonotype. The chain combines TRBV28 with TRBJ2-1; D may be TRBD2 (6 bases). Germline V gives CDR1 MDHEN, CDR2 SYDVKM. V was shortened by 6 bases and J by 9 bases, with 21 bases between the two germline ends. The CDR3 sequence is 15 residues long. The CDR3 DNA sequence: TGTGCCAGCAGCCAAGGGGAGGTTGGGGACGTTGAGCAGTTCTTC. It encodes CASSQGEVGDVEQFF.

This clonotype was seen ten or more times. The chain carries TRBV20-1 and TRBJ2-1, with a tentative D call TRBD2 (5 bases). Between the trimmed V and J ends, which lost 6 bases and 0 bases, there was a span of 27 bases. Germline CDR1 DFQATT, CDR2 SNEGSKA (reference sequence). The length of the CDR3 is 19 residues. This chain's CDR3 is CSAAKLAGSSPYSYNEQFF. The CDR3 nucleotides read TGCAGTGCGGCAAAATTGGCGGGTAGTAGCCCTTACTCCTACAATGAGCAGTTCTTC.

This clonotype has only a few counts. The chain recombines TRBV12-5 with TRBJ2-3; maybe TRBD1 (6 bases). CDR3 length equals 16 residues. Trimming shortened V by 2 bases and J by 6 bases, and 18 bases separated the two germline ends. CDR1 LGHNT and CDR2 FRNRAP come from the germline V gene. CDR3 in DNA: TGTGCTAGTGGTTTGAGTCCAGGGGCACATGCGGATACGCAGTATTTT. It is translated as CASGLSPGAHADTQYF.

This clonotype was recorded many times. The genes are TRBV10-3 and TRBJ2-7; D is unclear. Trimming shortened V by 8 bases and J by 2 bases, and 25 bases separated the two germline ends. Germline values: CDR1 ENHRY, CDR2 SYGVKD. The length of the CDR3 is 17 residues. The CDR3: CAIPPTRRGPTPYEQYF. As DNA, the CDR3 is TGTGCCATCCCACCCACTCGGCGTGGACCGACCCCCTACGAGCAGTACTTC.

This clonotype was seen ten or more times. The chain joins TRBV20-1 to TRBJ2-5; D unclear. The CDR3 consists of 14 residues. CDR1 is DFQATT, CDR2 SNEGSKA, per germline (reference sequence). Trimming pared 8 bases from V and 5 bases from J, leaving 21 bases between. The CDR3 sequence is CSLLQDIRAETQYF. The DNA for the CDR3 is TGCAGTCTTCTCCAGGATATAAGGGCGGAGACCCAGTACTTC.

This clonotype was seen many times. This rearrangement joins TRBV5-1 to TRBJ2-4, with a tentative D call TRBD2 (5 bases). CDR1 and CDR2 from the germline V gene are SGHRS and YFSETQ. The V gene lost 5 bases and the J gene lost 5 bases, with 11 bases spanning the gap. The CDR3 runs to 13 residues. The CDR3 region is CASRRAQENIQYF. CDR3 in DNA: TGCGCCAGCAGGAGGGCGCAGGAAAACATTCAGTACTTC.

This clonotype showed up many times. This chain joins TRBV29-1 and TRBJ2-5; the D is unclear. CDR3 length equals 11 residues. The V gene lost 6 bases and the J gene lost 0 bases, with 5 bases spanning the gap. From germline, CDR1 is SQVTM and CDR2 ANQGSEA. CDR3 coding DNA: TGCAGCGTCGGGTACCAAGAGACCCAGTACTTC. Residues: CSVGYQETQYF.

The chain has TRBV12-3 or TRBV12-4 and TRBJ2-2; D not resolved. V was cut by 8 bases and J by 7 bases, with 8 bases left in between. This CDR3 spans 11 amino acids. The CDR3 sequence: CASWYVGELFF. CDR3 bases: TGTGCCAGCTGGTACGTCGGGGAGCTGTTTTTT.

This clonotype has a count of ten or more. This chain connects TRBV20-1 to TRBJ2-7, with TRBD2 matching over 9 bases. Germline CDR1 reads DFQATT; CDR2 reads SNEGSKA (reference sequence). J gave up 2 bases and V 6 bases, and 11 bases lay outside the gene matches. The CDR3 is made up of 15 amino acids. The CDR3 region is CSATPSTSGTYEQYF. The CDR3, as DNA: TGCAGTGCCACCCCTTCGACTAGCGGTACCTACGAGCAGTACTTC.

The CDR3 sequence: CASQPAAGINNEQFF. DNA of the CDR3: TGTGCCAGCCAGCCGGCAGCGGGGATTAACAATGAGCAGTTCTTC. The J gene is TRBJ2-1, the V gene TRBV14; 7 bases align to TRBD2. V was pared by 8 bases and J by 5 bases, with 12 bases of the junction left unmatched. Germline CDR1 and CDR2: SGHDN and FVKESK. The CDR3 totals 15 residues.

This clonotype has a handful of counts. The chain employs TRBV27 and TRBJ2-1, with 9 bases aligning to TRBD2. The CDR3 totals 15 residues. Trimming at V came to 5 bases and at J to 2 bases, leaving 4 bases not matched to a gene. The germline gives CDR1 MNHEY, CDR2 SMNVEV (reference sequence). CDR3 in DNA: TGTGCCAGCAGTGGCGGGAGGGGGACCTACAATGAGCAGTTCTTC. Protein product: CASSGGRGTYNEQFF.

This clonotype was detected a few times. V gene TRBV29-1 combines with J gene TRBJ1-1; D is possibly TRBD1 (6 bases). Trimming shortened V by 5 bases and J by 8 bases, and 21 bases separated the two germline ends. This CDR3 has 14 amino acids. CDR1 is SQVTM and CDR2 is ANQGSEA in the germline V gene. CDR3 residues: CSVQKQGSTTEAFF. The DNA for the CDR3 is TGCAGCGTTCAAAAACAGGGATCCACAACGGAAGCTTTCTTT.

This clonotype was counted between two and nine times. This chain links TRBV20-1 with TRBJ2-1; D ambiguous. Germline CDR1 and CDR2: DFQATT and SNEGSKA (reference sequence). The CDR3 loop spans 14 amino acids. V lost 0 bases and J 3 bases, leaving 9 bases between the germline ends. The CDR3, as DNA: TGCAGTGCTAGAGAGGACCGCTACTACAATGAGCAGTTCTTC. Protein sequence: CSAREDRYYNEQFF.

This chain connects TRBV12-3 or TRBV12-4 to TRBJ1-2; no definite D call. The V and J ends lost 3 bases and 2 bases respectively, with 7 bases between them. This CDR3 contains 13 residues. The CDR3 here is CASSFEVNYGYTF. The CDR3 region has the DNA TGTGCCAGCAGTTTCGAAGTAAACTATGGCTACACCTTC.

The chain uses TRBV10-3 and TRBJ2-5, with TRBD2 matching 8 bases. The CDR3 extends over 19 amino acids. Germline assignment: CDR1 ENHRY and CDR2 SYGVKD. The trim removed 6 bases at V and 7 bases at J, leaving 25 bases unmatched. DNA of the CDR3: TGTGCCATCAGCGAGACTAGCGAATACCTCCCTGATAGTGATGCGACCCAGTACTTC. Translating gives CAISETSEYLPDSDATQYF.

This clonotype was seen ten or more times. The chain combines TRBV5-1 with TRBJ2-1, with TRBD1 as a possible D gene (6 bases). The germline V gene encodes CDR1 SGHRS and CDR2 YFSETQ. V was pared by 4 bases and J by 4 bases, with 21 bases between. The CDR3 contains 17 residues. CDR3 sequence (DNA): TGCGCCAGCAGCCTCGGAACGGGACACTGGCCTTACAATGAGCAGTTCTTC. Amino acids: CASSLGTGHWPYNEQFF.

The sample holds a few counts of this clonotype. This rearrangement joins TRBV12-3 or TRBV12-4 to TRBJ1-6; TRBD1 might be the D (6 bases). V was cut by 1 base and J by 7 bases, with 11 bases left in between. The CDR3 is made up of 15 amino acids. CDR3 protein: CASSLGGGSNSPLHF. CDR3 DNA: TGTGCCAGCAGTTTAGGAGGGGGGAGCAATTCACCCCTCCACTTT.